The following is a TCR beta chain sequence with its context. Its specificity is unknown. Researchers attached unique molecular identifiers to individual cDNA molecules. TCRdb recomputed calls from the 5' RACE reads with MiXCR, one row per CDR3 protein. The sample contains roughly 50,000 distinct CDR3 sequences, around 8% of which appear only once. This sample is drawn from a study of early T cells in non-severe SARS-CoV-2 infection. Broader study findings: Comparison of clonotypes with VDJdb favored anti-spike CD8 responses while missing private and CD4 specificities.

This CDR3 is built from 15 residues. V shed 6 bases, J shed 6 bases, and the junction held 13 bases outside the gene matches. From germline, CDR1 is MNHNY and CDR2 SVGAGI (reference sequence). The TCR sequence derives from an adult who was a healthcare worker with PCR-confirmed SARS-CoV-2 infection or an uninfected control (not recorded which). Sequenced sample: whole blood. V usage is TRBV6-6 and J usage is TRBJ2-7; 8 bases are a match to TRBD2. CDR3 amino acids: CASRTAGGAFSEQYF. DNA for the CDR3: TGTGCCAGCAGGACCGCCGGGGGGGCCTTTTCCGAGCAGTACTTC.